This passage covers 15 T cell receptor beta chains from one sample sequenced in a study of CD8 T cells in ankylosing spondylitis. TCRdb ran MiXCR on the 5' RACE reads and lists one entry per CDR3 protein. The table includes about 240,000 distinct CDR3 sequences, roughly a tenth detected once. The material sequenced was blood, either unsorted or a sorted T cell fraction (not recorded which). All receptors come from a male donor with ankylosing spondylitis or in good health (not recorded which).

This clonotype occurred many times. J is TRBJ2-4 and V is TRBV27; no clear D. Germline V gene sequence: CDR1 MNHEY, CDR2 SMNVEV (reference sequence). V lost 1 base and J 1 base, leaving 8 bases between the germline ends. CDR3 length equals 15 residues. The CDR3 reads CASSLFLGAKNIQYF. As DNA, the CDR3 is TGTGCCAGCAGTTTATTCTTGGGGGCCAAAAACATTCAGTACTTC.

In this sample, this clonotype turned up many times. DNA for the CDR3: TGTGCCAGCAGTTACGGGACACCGAACACTGAAGCTTTCTTT. Its translation: CASSYGTPNTEAFF. The chain carries TRBV6-5 and TRBJ1-1; possible D gene TRBD1, 6 bases. The CDR3 runs to 14 residues. The ends were cut back, 2 bases at V and 1 base at J, with 8 bases in the middle. CDR1 is MNHEY, CDR2 SVGAGI, per germline.

Many counts were recorded for this clonotype. This rearrangement joins TRBV3-1 to TRBJ2-3; no firm D call. This CDR3 is 14 amino acids long. V shed 10 bases and J shed 0 bases, with 14 bases lying between them. Looked up from germline, CDR1 is LGHDT and CDR2 is YNNKEL (reference sequence). The CDR3 is CATSAASSTDTQYF. CDR3 coding DNA: TGTGCCACCAGTGCCGCCTCTAGCACAGATACGCAGTATTTT.

To note about this clonotype: Likely a read error: the CDR3 ends without its conserved phenylalanine or tryptophan. The DNA is left out, because the CDR3 cannot be placed on it with certainty; the CDR3 is given as TCRdb lists it. CDR3 amino acids: CASRPRAGPGEVLSL. This rearrangement joins TRBV7-8 to TRBJ2-3; TRBD1, the table's D call, was not compared with the DNA. Including both end residues, the CDR3 is 15 amino acids long. Per the germline V gene, CDR1 is SGHVS and CDR2 is FQNEAQ.

In this sample, this clonotype turned up many times. The V gene is TRBV20-1, the J gene TRBJ2-5, with D perhaps TRBD1 or TRBD2 (6 bases each). The CDR3 has 17 amino acids. Germline lookup yields CDR1 DFQATT and CDR2 SNEGSKA (reference sequence). Trimming took 5 bases from V and 5 from J, leaving 27 bases between them. The CDR3 coding sequence is TGCAGTGCTCCCGGGGGCTTTACAGGGCGCGACGGGGAGACCCAGTACTTC. Protein product: CSAPGGFTGRDGETQYF.

This clonotype was detected ten times or more. This chain uses TRBV20-1 with TRBJ2-7; D possibly corresponds to TRBD2 (6 bases). This CDR3 comprises 14 residues. V lost 2 bases, J lost 6 bases, and 17 bases lay in between. Germline CDR1 is DFQATT and CDR2 is SNEGSKA (reference sequence). CDR3 in amino acids: CSARFPGRRGEQYF. CDR3 DNA: TGCAGTGCTAGATTTCCCGGGAGACGCGGCGAGCAGTACTTC.

The chain links TRBV3-1 to TRBJ2-7; no clear D. Germline V CDR1 and CDR2: LGHDT, YNNKEL (reference sequence). The CDR3 has 15 amino acids. V lost 0 bases and J lost 3, with 12 bases in between. The CDR3, as DNA: TGTGCCAGCAGCCAAGACGGCCAGACTTTCTACGAGCAGTACTTC. As protein: CASSQDGQTFYEQYF.

This clonotype has ten or more counts. This rearrangement joins TRBV6-4 to TRBJ2-7; 9 bases are shared with TRBD2. This CDR3 has 16 amino acids. The germline V gene has CDR1 MRHNA and CDR2 SNTAGT. V was pared by 0 bases and J by 5 bases, with 8 bases of the junction left unmatched. CDR3 nucleotide sequence: TGTGCCAGCAGTGACTCGTGGCGGGAGGGCCTCAACGAGCAGTACTTC. Its translation: CASSDSWREGLNEQYF.

CDR3 DNA sequence: TGCAGTGCTAGAGATGGGGCACAGGGCACAGATACGCAGTATTTT. Translated: CSARDGAQGTDTQYF. The chain is built from TRBV20-1 and TRBJ2-3; D is perhaps TRBD1 (5 bases). Trimming took off 0 bases at V and 1 base at J, with 11 bases between the two ends. CDR1 is DFQATT, CDR2 SNEGSKA, per germline (reference sequence). The length of the CDR3 is 15 residues.

The chain joins TRBV19 to TRBJ1-4, with a possible D match to TRBD1 (5 bases). There are 13 residues in the CDR3. Per the germline V gene, CDR1 is LNHDA and CDR2 is SQIVND (reference sequence). V was trimmed by 11 bases and J by 7 bases, leaving 17 bases between them. The CDR3 loop is CASTAGGGEKLFF. The CDR3 coding sequence is TGTGCCTCAACGGCGGGGGGTGGTGAAAAACTGTTTTTT.

This clonotype has ten or more counts. The chain is built from TRBV5-1 and TRBJ1-5; D is ambiguous. This CDR3 contains 14 residues. V shed 0 bases and J shed 6 bases, with 10 bases lying between them. Germline assignment: CDR1 SGHRS and CDR2 YFSETQ. The CDR3 spells CASSLEDWGQPQHF. In DNA form, the CDR3 reads TGCGCCAGCAGCTTGGAAGATTGGGGTCAGCCCCAGCATTTT.

This clonotype was observed at least ten times. The rearrangement joins TRBV5-1 to TRBJ2-7; 7 nucleotides agree with TRBD1. CDR3 size: 15 residues. Germline CDR1 SGHRS, CDR2 YFSETQ. With V trimmed by 1 base and J by 4 bases, 8 bases remained unmatched. The CDR3 bases are TGCGCCAGCAGCTTGAATTGGGGACAGACATACGAGCAGTACTTC. It encodes CASSLNWGQTYEQYF.

In this sample, this clonotype turned up many times. This sequence joins TRBV7-8 and TRBJ2-3; the match to TRBD1 covers 7 bases. The CDR3 has 18 residues. With V trimmed by 0 bases and J by 2 bases, 11 bases remained unmatched. Germline CDR1 and CDR2: SGHVS and FQNEAQ. The CDR3, as DNA: TGTGCCAGCAGCTTAGCTAGAGGGGGCCCCCCCAACACAGATACGCAGTATTTT. It encodes CASSLARGGPPNTDTQYF. Using reference TRBV7-8 and TRBJ2-3 for the parts outside the CDR3, the full variable domain is GAGVSQSPRYKVAKRGQDVALRCDPISGHVSLFWYQQALGQGPEFLTYFQNEAQLDKSGLPSDRFFAERPEGSVSTLKIQRTQQEDSAVYLCASSLARGGPPNTDTQYFGPGTRLTVL.

This clonotype came up many times. The chain recombines TRBV20-1 with TRBJ2-1; 8 bases align to TRBD2. CDR1 and CDR2 from the germline V gene are DFQATT and SNEGSKA (reference sequence). The CDR3 is made up of 14 amino acids. The junction had 10 bases not matched to a gene; V was cut back by 6 bases and J by 6 bases. The CDR3 loop is CSATGTRSPNEQFF. CDR3 DNA: TGCAGTGCAACCGGGACTAGGTCCCCCAATGAGCAGTTCTTC.

This clonotype appeared many times. V and J are TRBV6-1 and TRBJ1-1, with D unresolved. The CDR3 is made up of 16 amino acids. Trimming left V 5 bases short and J 0 bases short, with 16 bases between. Germline V gene sequence: CDR1 MNHNS, CDR2 SASEGT. CDR3 bases: TGTGCCAGCAGTCCAGGAGTCAGAATAATGAACACTGAAGCTTTCTTT. Translated: CASSPGVRIMNTEAFF.